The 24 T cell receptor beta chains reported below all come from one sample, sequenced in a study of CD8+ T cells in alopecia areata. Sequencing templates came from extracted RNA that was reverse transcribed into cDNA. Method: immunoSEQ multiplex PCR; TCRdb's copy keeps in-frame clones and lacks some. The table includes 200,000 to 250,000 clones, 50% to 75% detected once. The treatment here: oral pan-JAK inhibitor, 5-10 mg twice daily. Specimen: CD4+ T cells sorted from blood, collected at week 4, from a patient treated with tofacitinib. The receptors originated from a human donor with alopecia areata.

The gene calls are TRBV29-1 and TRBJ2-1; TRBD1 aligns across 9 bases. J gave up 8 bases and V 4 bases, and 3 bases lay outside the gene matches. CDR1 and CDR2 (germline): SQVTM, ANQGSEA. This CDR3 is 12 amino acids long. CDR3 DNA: TGCAGCGTTGTTACAGGGGGCGATGAGCAGTTCTTC. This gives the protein CSVVTGGDEQFF.

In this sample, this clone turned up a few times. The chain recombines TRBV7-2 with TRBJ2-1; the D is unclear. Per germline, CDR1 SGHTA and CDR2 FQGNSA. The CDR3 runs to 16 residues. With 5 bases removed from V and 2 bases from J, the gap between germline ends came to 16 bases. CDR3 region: CASSLKPGAPYNEQFF. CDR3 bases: TGTGCCAGCAGCCTAAAGCCCGGTGCTCCCTACAATGAGCAGTTCTTC.

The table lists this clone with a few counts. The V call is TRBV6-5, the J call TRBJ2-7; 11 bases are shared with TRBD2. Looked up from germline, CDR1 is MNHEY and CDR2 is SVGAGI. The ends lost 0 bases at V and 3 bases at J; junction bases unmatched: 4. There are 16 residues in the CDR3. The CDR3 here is CASSYSLAGGLYEQYF. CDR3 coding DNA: TGTGCCAGCAGTTACTCTTTAGCGGGGGGGCTCTACGAGCAGTACTTC.

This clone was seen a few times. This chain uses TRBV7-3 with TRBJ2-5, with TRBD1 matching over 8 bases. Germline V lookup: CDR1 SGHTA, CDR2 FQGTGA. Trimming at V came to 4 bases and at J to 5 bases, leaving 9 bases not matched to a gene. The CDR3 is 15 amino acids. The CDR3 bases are TGTGCCAGCAGCTCGACAGGGGCCGCCGGGGAGACCCAGTACTTC. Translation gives CASSSTGAAGETQYF.

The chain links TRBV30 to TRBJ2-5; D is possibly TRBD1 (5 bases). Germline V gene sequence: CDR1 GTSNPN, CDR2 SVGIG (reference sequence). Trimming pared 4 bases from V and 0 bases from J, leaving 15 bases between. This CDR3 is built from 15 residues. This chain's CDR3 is CAWTNPSGNQETQYF. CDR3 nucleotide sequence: TGTGCCTGGACGAACCCCTCAGGGAACCAAGAGACCCAGTACTTC.

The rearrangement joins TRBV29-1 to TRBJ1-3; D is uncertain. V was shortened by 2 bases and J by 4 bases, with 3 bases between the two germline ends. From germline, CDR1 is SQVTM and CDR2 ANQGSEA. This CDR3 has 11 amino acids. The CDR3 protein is CSVERGNTIYF. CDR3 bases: TGCAGCGTTGAACGGGGAAACACCATATATTTT.

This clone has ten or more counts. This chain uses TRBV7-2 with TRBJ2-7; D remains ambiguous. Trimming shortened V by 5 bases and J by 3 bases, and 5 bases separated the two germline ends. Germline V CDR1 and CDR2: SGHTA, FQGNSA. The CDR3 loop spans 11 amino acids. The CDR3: CASSMNYEQYF. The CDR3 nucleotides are TGTGCCAGCAGCATGAACTACGAGCAGTACTTC.

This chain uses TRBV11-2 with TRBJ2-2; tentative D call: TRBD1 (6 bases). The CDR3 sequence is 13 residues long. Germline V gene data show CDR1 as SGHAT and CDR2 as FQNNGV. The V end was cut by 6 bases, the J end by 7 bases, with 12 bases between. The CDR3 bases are TGTGCCAGCAGACAGGGAACTGGCGGGGAGCTGTTTTTT. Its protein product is CASRQGTGGELFF.

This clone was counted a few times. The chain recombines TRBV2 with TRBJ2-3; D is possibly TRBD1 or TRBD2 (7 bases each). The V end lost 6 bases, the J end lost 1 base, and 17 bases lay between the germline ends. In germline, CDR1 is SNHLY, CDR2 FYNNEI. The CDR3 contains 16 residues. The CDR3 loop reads CASSSSGRGRTDTQYF. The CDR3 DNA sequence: TGTGCCAGCAGCTCTTCGGGGAGGGGGCGCACAGATACGCAGTATTTT. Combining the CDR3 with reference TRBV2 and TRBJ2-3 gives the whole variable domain EPEVTQTPSHQVTQMGQEVILRCVPISNHLYFYWYRQILGQKVEFLVSFYNNEISEKSEIFDDQFSVERPDGSNFTLKIRSTKLEDSAMYFCASSSSGRGRTDTQYFGPGTRLTVL.

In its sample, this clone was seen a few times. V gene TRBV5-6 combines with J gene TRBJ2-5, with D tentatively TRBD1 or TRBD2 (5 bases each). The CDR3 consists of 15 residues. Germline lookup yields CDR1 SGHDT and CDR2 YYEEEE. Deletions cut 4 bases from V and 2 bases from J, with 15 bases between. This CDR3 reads CASSGPGATQETQYF. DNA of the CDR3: TGTGCCAGCAGCGGACCCGGGGCCACACAAGAGACCCAGTACTTC.

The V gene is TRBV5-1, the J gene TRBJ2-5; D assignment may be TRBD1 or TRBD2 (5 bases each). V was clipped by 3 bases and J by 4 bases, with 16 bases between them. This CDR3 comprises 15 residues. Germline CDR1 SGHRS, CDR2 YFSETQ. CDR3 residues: CASSSGEGAGETQYF. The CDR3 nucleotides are TGCGCCAGCAGCTCCGGGGAAGGGGCTGGAGAGACCCAGTACTTC. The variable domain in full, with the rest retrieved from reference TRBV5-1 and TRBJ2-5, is KAGVTQTPRYLIKTRGQQVTLSCSPISGHRSVSWYQQTPGQGLQFLFEYFSETQRNKGNFPGRFSGRQFSNSRSEMNVSTLELGDSALYLCASSSGEGAGETQYFGPGTRLLVL.

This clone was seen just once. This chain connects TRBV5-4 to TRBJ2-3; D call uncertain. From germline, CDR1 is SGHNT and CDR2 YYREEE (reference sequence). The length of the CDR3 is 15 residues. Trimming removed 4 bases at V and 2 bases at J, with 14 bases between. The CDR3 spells CASSPGPKNTDTQYF. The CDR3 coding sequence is TGTGCCAGCAGCCCTGGACCGAAGAACACAGATACGCAGTATTTT. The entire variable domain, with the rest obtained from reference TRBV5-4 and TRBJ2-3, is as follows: ETGVTQSPTHLIKTRGQQVTLRCSSQSGHNTVSWYQQALGQGPQFIFQYYREEENGRGNFPPRFSGLQFPNYSSELNVNALELDDSALYLCASSPGPKNTDTQYFGPGTRLTVL.

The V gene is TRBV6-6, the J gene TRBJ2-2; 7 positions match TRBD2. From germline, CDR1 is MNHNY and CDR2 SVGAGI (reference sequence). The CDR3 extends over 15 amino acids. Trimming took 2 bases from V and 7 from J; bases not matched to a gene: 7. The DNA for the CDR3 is TGTGCCAGCAGTTACCTGACTAGCCTTGGCGGGGAGCTGTTTTTT. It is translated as CASSYLTSLGGELFF.

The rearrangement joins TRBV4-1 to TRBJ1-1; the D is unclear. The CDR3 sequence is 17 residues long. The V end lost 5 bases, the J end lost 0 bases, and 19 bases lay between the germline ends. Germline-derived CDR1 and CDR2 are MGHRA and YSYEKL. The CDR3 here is CASSFNKGLGMNTEAFF. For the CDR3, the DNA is TGCGCCAGCAGCTTTAATAAGGGATTGGGAATGAACACTGAAGCTTTCTTT.

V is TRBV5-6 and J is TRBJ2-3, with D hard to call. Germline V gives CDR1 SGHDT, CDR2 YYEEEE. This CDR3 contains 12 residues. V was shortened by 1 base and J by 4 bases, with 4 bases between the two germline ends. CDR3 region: CASSLSADTQYF. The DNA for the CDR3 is TGTGCCAGCAGCTTGAGTGCAGATACGCAGTATTTT.

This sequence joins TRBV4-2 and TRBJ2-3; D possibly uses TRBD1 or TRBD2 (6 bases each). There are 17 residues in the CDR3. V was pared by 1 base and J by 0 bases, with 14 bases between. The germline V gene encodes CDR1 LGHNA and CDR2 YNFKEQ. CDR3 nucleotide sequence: TGTGCCAGCAGCCAAGCAAGGGGGGAAGCTAGCACAGATACGCAGTATTTT. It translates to CASSQARGEASTDTQYF.

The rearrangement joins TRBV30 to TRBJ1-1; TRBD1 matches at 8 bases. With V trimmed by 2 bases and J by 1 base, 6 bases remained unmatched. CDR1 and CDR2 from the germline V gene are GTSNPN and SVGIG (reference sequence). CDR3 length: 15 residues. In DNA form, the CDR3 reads TGTGCCTGGAGTTTTTGGGACAGGTGGAACACTGAAGCTTTCTTT. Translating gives CAWSFWDRWNTEAFF.

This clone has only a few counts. The CDR3, as DNA: TGTGCCAGCAGCCGGGTCTCGTCTGGGGCCAACGTCCTGACTTTC. This encodes CASSRVSSGANVLTF. The chain recombines TRBV6-5 with TRBJ2-6; D remains unclear. The CDR3 runs to 15 residues. CDR1 MNHEY and CDR2 SVGAGI come from the germline V gene. Trimming removed 6 bases at V and 1 base at J, with 10 bases between.

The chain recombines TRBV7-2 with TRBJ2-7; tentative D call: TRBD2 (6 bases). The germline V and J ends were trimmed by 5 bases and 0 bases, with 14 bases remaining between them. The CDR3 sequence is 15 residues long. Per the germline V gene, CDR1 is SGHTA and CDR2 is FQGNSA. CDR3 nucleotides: TGTGCCAGCAGCGAAGGTAGCGGCACCTCCTACGAGCAGTACTTC. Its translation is CASSEGSGTSYEQYF.

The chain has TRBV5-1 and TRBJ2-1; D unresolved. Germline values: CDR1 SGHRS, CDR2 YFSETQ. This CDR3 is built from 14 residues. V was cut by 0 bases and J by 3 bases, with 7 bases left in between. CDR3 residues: CASSLAASYNEQFF. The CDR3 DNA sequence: TGCGCCAGCAGCTTGGCCGCCAGCTACAATGAGCAGTTCTTC.

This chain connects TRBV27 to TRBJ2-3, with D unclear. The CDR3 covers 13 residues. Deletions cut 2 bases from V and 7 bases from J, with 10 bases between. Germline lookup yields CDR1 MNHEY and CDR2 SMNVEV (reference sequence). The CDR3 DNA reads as TGTGCCAGCAGTTTAAAGGAAAGATATACGCAGTATTTT. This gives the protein CASSLKERYTQYF.

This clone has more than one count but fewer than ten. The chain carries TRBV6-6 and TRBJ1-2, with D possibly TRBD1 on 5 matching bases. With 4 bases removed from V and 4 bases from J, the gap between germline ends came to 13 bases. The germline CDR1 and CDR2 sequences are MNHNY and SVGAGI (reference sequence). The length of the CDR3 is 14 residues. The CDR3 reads CASSSSADSYGYTF. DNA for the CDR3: TGTGCCAGCAGTTCCTCAGCAGACAGCTATGGCTACACCTTC.

CDR3 bases: TGTGCCAGCACACCCAACACCGGGGAGCTGTTTTTT. This translates into CASTPNTGELFF. V and J are TRBV2 and TRBJ2-2, with unresolved D. Germline V CDR1 and CDR2: SNHLY, FYNNEI. The CDR3 contains 12 residues. V shed 7 bases and J shed 2 bases, with 5 bases lying between them.

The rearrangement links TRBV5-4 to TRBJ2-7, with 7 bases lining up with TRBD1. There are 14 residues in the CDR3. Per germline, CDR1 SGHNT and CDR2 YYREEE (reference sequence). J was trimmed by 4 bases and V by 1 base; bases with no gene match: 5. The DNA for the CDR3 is TGTGCCAGCAGCTTGAGGGGGCAGGGGTACGAGCAGTACTTC. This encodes CASSLRGQGYEQYF.